This T cell receptor (beta chain) came from a study of identical twins. MiXCR, run by TCRdb on the 5' RACE reads, gives a single entry per CDR3 protein. The sample holds roughly 750,000 distinct CDR3 sequences, around 20% seen once. This CDR3 is 15 amino acids long. Comments on this clonotype: Its target is unknown.

Broader study findings: Conclusions were drawn cross-sectionally by statistical analysis, without following the same donors.

The sample also formed part of further work on T cells expressing NK-cell markers. That work states: Dominant NKG2C+ clonotype frequencies of about 1.0-7.0% of CD8+ T cells were measured in over 5 donors.

The sample taken for sequencing was PBMCs. The chain is built from TRBV21-1 and TRBJ2-5; TRBD1, as called in the table, went unchecked against the DNA. TRBV21-1 constitutes a pseudogene. This sequence originates from a woman between 18 and 29 years old in good health. The CDR3 is CASSIRDRVAETQYF. The DNA of the CDR3 is TGTGCCAGCAGCATCCGGGACAGGGTGGCGGAGACCCAGTACTTC.